This T cell receptor (beta chain) was documented in a study of beta chain features in type 1 diabetes. The table lists this clone with a few counts. Since all of the isolated RNA was reverse transcribed, expressed TCRB transcripts were what got sequenced. The repertoire was sequenced with immunoSEQ multiplex PCR; TCRdb's copy has only in-frame clones and lacks some. The sample shows 250,000 to 400,000 clones, 11% to 15% of them seen only once. Trimming shortened V by 4 bases and J by 2 bases, and 17 bases separated the two germline ends. Germline V gene sequence: CDR1 LGHNA, CDR2 YSLEER. This CDR3 has 17 residues.

The source is a man aged 25-40 years in good health. The chain uses TRBV4-3 and TRBJ2-2, with D perhaps matching TRBD1 or TRBD2 (5 bases each). Sequenced sample: central memory CD4+ T cells from blood. The CDR3 spells CASSPSSGTANTGELFF. The CDR3 DNA follows: TGCGCCAGCAGCCCCAGCTCCGGGACGGCTAACACCGGGGAGCTGTTTTTT.